This TCR beta chain was captured by sequencing in a study of blood T cell repertoires in COVID-19 (dated by TCRdb to about 2020). Concerning the study at large: Samples from collaborators originated in the United States, Italy and Spain and spanned both the acute and convalescent phases of COVID-19. A freely available public database, intended as a resource for researchers studying the immune response to SARS-CoV-2, is where the repertoires were released. HLA class I and class II types, where available, came from metadata supplied by the sample provider rather than from assay-based typing. The sample metadata nearly always contained a de-identified subject ID, COVID-19 status, age in years and sex. The prospective study material was composed of cDNA or gDNA derived from T cells, B-cell-depleted T cells, or PBMCs. The samples were drawn from the first 160 participants of the ongoing ImmuneRACE study and from 1,254 subjects provided by 6 global collaborators. Deeply sampled blood TCRbeta repertoires from subjects exposed to, actively infected with, or recovered from COVID-19 were included in the dataset. General findings and caveats noted by the study authors: How much clinical and demographic metadata was included differed by source and by participant, and the metadata was provided uncurated.

As encoded in the germline V gene, CDR1 is MNHNS while CDR2 is SASEGT. The germline V and J ends show losses of 2 bases and 4 bases respectively, and no gene match explains 6 bases of the junction. The CDR3 numbers 16 residues from cysteine through phenylalanine. Only the CDR3 portion is preserved as DNA: 48 bases, with reading frame beginning at the first base. Enrolling through a virtual design, the prospective study's participants ranged in age from roughly 18 to 90 years and lived across roughly 23 United States geographic areas. In the prospective study, participants were assigned to cohorts based on the clinical history participants reported in a screening survey and a study questionnaire. In the prospective study, whole blood, serum and a nasopharyngeal or oropharyngeal swab were collected from each participant by mobile phlebotomists. Additional blood draws and questionnaires over an approximately two-month period could optionally be provided by prospective study participants. Before DNA extraction, prospective study blood samples were shipped either frozen or at room temperature.

The immunoSEQ Assay, a bias-controlled multiplex PCR, was used to amplify TCRbeta CDR3 regions from genomic DNA. In the paper's pipeline: The number of nucleated cells in each sample was estimated from the amplification of reference gene primers within the assay. Sequence reads were collapsed and filtered to measure the absolute abundance of every unique TCRbeta CDR3 rearrangement. For each sample, productive Simpson clonality was calculated as the square root of Simpson's diversity index over productive rearrangements. This immuneACCESS table, as held by TCRdb, lists in-frame sequences with V and J called but not all clones. Of the missing ones, under half trace to an unresolved V gene in checked studies; the others have no known cause. That table is the source of V, J and clone size, and D and trimming were worked out from the DNA. This sample comprises roughly 180,000 clones, about 84% of them detected only once. About 5.7% of the sample is taken by the ten largest.

A word on this clone: No cognate antigen has been identified for it. No quality values exist for individual bases; no much larger clone is one base distant.

Recombination linked TRBV6-1 to TRBJ2-1; 9 of the junction bases match TRBD2. The source material was PBMCs or T cells enriched from blood (not recorded which). The receptor comes from a woman in her 40s with acute COVID-19. CDR3 sequence: CASSESLAGTYNEQFF. The nucleotide sequence reads TGTGCCAGCAGTGAATCCCTAGCGGGAACGTACAATGAGCAGTTCTTC.